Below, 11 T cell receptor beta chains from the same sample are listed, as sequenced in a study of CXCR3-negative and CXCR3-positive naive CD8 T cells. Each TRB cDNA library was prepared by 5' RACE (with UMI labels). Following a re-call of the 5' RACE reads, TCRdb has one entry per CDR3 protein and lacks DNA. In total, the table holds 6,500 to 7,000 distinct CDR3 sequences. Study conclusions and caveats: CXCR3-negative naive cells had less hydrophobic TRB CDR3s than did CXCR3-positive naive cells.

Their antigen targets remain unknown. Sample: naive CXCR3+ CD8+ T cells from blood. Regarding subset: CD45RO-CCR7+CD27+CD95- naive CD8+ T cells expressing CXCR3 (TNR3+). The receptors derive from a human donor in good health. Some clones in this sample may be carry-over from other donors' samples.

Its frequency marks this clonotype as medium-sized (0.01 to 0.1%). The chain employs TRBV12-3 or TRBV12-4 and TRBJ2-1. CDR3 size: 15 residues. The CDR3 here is CASSVTGGSYNEQFF.

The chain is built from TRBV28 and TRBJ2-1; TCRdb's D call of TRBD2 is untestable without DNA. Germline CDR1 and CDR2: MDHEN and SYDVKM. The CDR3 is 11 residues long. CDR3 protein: CASSPRLEQFF.

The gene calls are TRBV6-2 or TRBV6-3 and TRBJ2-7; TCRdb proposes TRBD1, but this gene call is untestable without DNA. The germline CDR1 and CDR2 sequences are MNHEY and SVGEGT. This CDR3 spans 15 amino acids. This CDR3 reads CASSPGQGETYEQYF.

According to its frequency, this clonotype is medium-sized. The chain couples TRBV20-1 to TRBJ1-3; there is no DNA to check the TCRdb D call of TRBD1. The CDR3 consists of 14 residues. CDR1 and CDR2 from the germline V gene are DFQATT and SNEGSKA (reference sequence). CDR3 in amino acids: CSASRRVNGNTIYF.

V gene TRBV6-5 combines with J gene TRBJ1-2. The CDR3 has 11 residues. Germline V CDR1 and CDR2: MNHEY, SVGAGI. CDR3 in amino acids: CASIPNYGYTF.

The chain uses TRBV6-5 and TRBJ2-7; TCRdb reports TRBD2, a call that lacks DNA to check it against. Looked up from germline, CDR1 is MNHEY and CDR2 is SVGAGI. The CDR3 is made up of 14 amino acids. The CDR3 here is CASSRTSGGYEQYF.

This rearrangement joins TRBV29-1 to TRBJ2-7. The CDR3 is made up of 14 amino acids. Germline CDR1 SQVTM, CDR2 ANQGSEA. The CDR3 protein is CSANLRGNSYEQYF.

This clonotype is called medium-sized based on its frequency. CDR3 sequence reads: CASNSGRLSGNEQFF. The V and J genes are TRBV27 and TRBJ2-1; the D gene TCRdb calls, TRBD2, cannot be checked with no DNA. CDR3 length: 15 residues. From germline, CDR1 is MNHEY and CDR2 SMNVEV (reference sequence).

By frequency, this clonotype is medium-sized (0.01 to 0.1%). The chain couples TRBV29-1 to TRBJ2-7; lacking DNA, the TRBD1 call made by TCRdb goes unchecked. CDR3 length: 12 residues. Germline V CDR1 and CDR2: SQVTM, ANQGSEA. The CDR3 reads CSAYRGPYEQYF.

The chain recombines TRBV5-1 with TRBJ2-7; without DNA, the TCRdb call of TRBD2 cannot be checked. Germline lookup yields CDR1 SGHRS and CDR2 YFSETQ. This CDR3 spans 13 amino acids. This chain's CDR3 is CASSRTSGYEQYF.

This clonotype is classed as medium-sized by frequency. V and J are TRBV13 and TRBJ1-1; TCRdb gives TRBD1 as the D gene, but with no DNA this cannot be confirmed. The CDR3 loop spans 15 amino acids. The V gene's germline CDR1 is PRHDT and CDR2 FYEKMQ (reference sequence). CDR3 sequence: CASSLYGTGNTEAFF.